Listed here are 25 T cell receptor beta chains from one sample, sequenced in a study of early stage breast cancer tumors. Method: immunoSEQ multiplex PCR; TCRdb's copy keeps in-frame clones and lacks some. This sample has approximately 54,000 clones, with roughly 73% found just once. Material for sequencing was blood. The receptors were gathered from a person between 35 and 49 years old with breast cancer.

The V and J genes are TRBV19 and TRBJ1-2; TRBD1 is a possible D gene (5 bases). The CDR3 spans 15 residues. The V end lost 7 bases, the J end lost 2 bases, and 17 bases lay between the germline ends. Germline V gene data show CDR1 as LNHDA and CDR2 as SQIVND (reference sequence). In DNA form, the CDR3 reads TGTGCCAGTAAAACCCAGAGGGGATTCAACTATGGCTACACCTTC. It encodes CASKTQRGFNYGYTF.

This sequence joins TRBV11-1 and TRBJ2-3; D uncertain. Per the germline V gene, CDR1 is SGHAT and CDR2 is FQDESV (reference sequence). The CDR3 has 14 amino acids. V was cut by 5 bases and J by 2 bases, with 11 bases left in between. CDR3 DNA: TGTGCCAGCAGCCCAAGGGAAACCACAGATACGCAGTATTTT. Translated, it gives CASSPRETTDTQYF.

The V call is TRBV19, the J call TRBJ1-2; D remains unclear. Germline V gene lookup returns CDR1 LNHDA and CDR2 SQIVND (reference sequence). This CDR3 is 16 amino acids long. V gave up 3 bases and J gave up 4 bases, with 18 bases separating them. The CDR3 spells CASSIGLTRVGYGYTF. The CDR3 nucleotides are TGTGCCAGTAGTATTGGTCTAACAAGGGTAGGCTATGGCTACACCTTC.

V gene TRBV4-1 combines with J gene TRBJ2-7; D is perhaps TRBD1 or TRBD2 (7 bases each). Trimming stripped 0 bases from V and 4 bases from J, with 22 bases between. The CDR3 spans 18 residues. Germline CDR1 reads MGHRA; CDR2 reads YSYEKL. In DNA form, the CDR3 reads TGCGCCAGCAGCCAAGAAGGTGGGAGGGGGCGGTTTGGGTACGAGCAGTACTTC. This sequence encodes CASSQEGGRGRFGYEQYF.

The chain employs TRBV28 and TRBJ2-1, with no clear D. CDR1 MDHEN and CDR2 SYDVKM come from the germline V gene. This CDR3 has 14 amino acids. Trimming took off 11 bases at V and 0 bases at J, with 14 bases between the two ends. CDR3 bases: TGTGCCTGCAAATCCCTTAGCTCCTACAATGAGCAGTTCTTC. Amino acids: CACKSLSSYNEQFF.

The chain recombines TRBV28 with TRBJ2-4; D gene ambiguous. Germline CDR1 is MDHEN and CDR2 is SYDVKM. Trimming shortened V by 7 bases and J by 0 bases, and 13 bases separated the two germline ends. The CDR3 contains 15 residues. CDR3 sequence: CASKGWELAKNIQYF. CDR3 in DNA: TGTGCCAGCAAAGGATGGGAACTAGCCAAAAACATTCAGTACTTC.

This rearrangement joins TRBV6-6 to TRBJ1-1; 8 bases line up with TRBD1. The germline gives CDR1 MNHNY, CDR2 SVGAGI (reference sequence). The J segment lost 6 bases and the V segment lost 5 bases, leaving 5 bases of the junction unmatched. The CDR3 length is 13 residues. The CDR3 region is CASSRQGKAEAFF. Here the CDR3 DNA reads TGTGCCAGCAGTAGACAGGGGAAGGCTGAAGCTTTCTTT.

This chain links TRBV10-3 with TRBJ1-1; 12 bases are a match to TRBD1. The CDR3 runs 17 residues. Losses at the gene ends were 5 bases for V and 1 base for J; bases not matched to a gene: 8. The germline V gene has CDR1 ENHRY and CDR2 SYGVKD. The CDR3 region is CAISPGQGARGNTEAFF. In DNA form, the CDR3 reads TGTGCCATCAGTCCGGGACAGGGGGCAAGAGGGAACACTGAAGCTTTCTTT.

This rearrangement joins TRBV5-5 to TRBJ2-7, with D tentatively TRBD2 (6 bases). The CDR3 sequence is 14 residues long. Trimming shortened V by 0 bases and J by 2 bases, and 9 bases separated the two germline ends. Germline V gene data show CDR1 as SGHKS and CDR2 as YYEKEE (reference sequence). The CDR3 is CASSLAGGPYEQYF. CDR3 in DNA: TGTGCCAGCAGCTTGGCCGGGGGACCCTACGAGCAGTACTTC.

V usage is TRBV5-8 and J usage is TRBJ2-1, with 11 bases that match TRBD1. This CDR3 contains 16 residues. CDR1 and CDR2 (germline): SGHTS, YDEGEE. J gave up 3 bases and V 4 bases, and 6 bases lay outside the gene matches. The CDR3 DNA is TGTGCCAGCAGCCAGCGGACAGGGGGCGGCTACAATGAGCAGTTCTTC. Amino acid sequence: CASSQRTGGGYNEQFF.

The chain couples TRBV30 to TRBJ2-7; 8 nucleotides match TRBD1. V was pared by 3 bases and J by 1 base, with 8 bases of the junction left unmatched. Germline V gene sequence: CDR1 GTSNPN, CDR2 SVGIG (reference sequence). CDR3 length: 15 residues. The CDR3 coding sequence is TGTGCCTGGAGGGTCACCGGGACAGGATCCTACGAGCAGTACTTC. This encodes CAWRVTGTGSYEQYF.

The chain combines TRBV19 with TRBJ1-5; D gene unclear. Germline lookup yields CDR1 LNHDA and CDR2 SQIVND (reference sequence). V lost 8 bases, J lost 3 bases, and 11 bases lay in between. This CDR3 spans 13 amino acids. The CDR3 DNA reads TGTGCCAGTTCGACGGAGGCCAATCAGCCCCAGCATTTT. Translated: CASSTEANQPQHF.

This rearrangement joins TRBV5-6 to TRBJ1-5; TRBD1 agrees at 8 bases. This CDR3 has 16 residues. The V gene's germline CDR1 is SGHDT and CDR2 YYEEEE. The trim removed 3 bases at V and 4 bases at J, leaving 9 bases unmatched. CDR3 sequence: CASSWGGQGLNQPQHF. DNA of the CDR3: TGTGCCAGCAGCTGGGGTGGACAGGGCCTGAATCAGCCCCAGCATTTT.

This clone was seen only a few times. This chain connects TRBV10-3 to TRBJ1-1; no reliable D call. In germline, CDR1 is ENHRY, CDR2 SYGVKD. The CDR3 consists of 12 residues. V lost 0 bases and J 8 bases, leaving 7 bases between the germline ends. The CDR3 DNA follows: TGTGCCATCAGTGAGTCGACGGCAGAAGCTTTCTTT. This encodes CAISESTAEAFF.

The V gene is TRBV7-8, the J gene TRBJ1-2; D is perhaps TRBD1 (6 bases). Trimming stripped 5 bases from V and 3 bases from J, with 13 bases between. The germline CDR1 and CDR2 sequences are SGHVS and FQNEAQ. This CDR3 is 14 amino acids long. The CDR3 DNA sequence: TGTGCCAGCAGCCTTCCCGGGGGCCACTATGGCTACACCTTC. Amino acid sequence: CASSLPGGHYGYTF.

This clone was seen only once. This chain joins TRBV2 and TRBJ1-2; no clear D gene. Trimming took off 6 bases at V and 2 bases at J, with 13 bases between the two ends. The germline CDR1 and CDR2 sequences are SNHLY and FYNNEI. This CDR3 is 14 amino acids long. Here the CDR3 reads CASRSRYVNYGYTF. The CDR3 DNA reads as TGTGCCAGCAGGAGTCGCTACGTCAACTATGGCTACACCTTC.

The CDR3: CASSREGGSSYEQYF. DNA for the CDR3: TGTGCCAGCAGCCGGGAGGGGGGGAGCTCCTACGAGCAGTACTTC. The chain employs TRBV11-2 and TRBJ2-7, with TRBD2 identical over 8 bases. The CDR3 loop spans 15 amino acids. Germline lookup yields CDR1 SGHAT and CDR2 FQNNGV. The V and J ends lost 5 bases and 0 bases, in that order; junction bases with no gene match: 6.

This rearrangement joins TRBV30 to TRBJ1-2; D call uncertain. This CDR3 is 12 amino acids long. V shed 0 bases and J shed 10 bases, with 12 bases lying between them. CDR1 is GTSNPN, CDR2 SVGIG, per germline (reference sequence). The CDR3 loop is CAWSVLQTYYTF. CDR3 DNA: TGTGCCTGGAGTGTACTTCAAACCTACTACACCTTC.

There are a few counts of this clone. This sequence joins TRBV29-1 and TRBJ2-2; a possible D gene is TRBD1 (5 bases). Per the germline V gene, CDR1 is SQVTM and CDR2 is ANQGSEA. The CDR3 length is 13 residues. V was cut by 5 bases and J by 5 bases, with 12 bases left in between. DNA of the CDR3: TGCAGCGTTATGGAGACAGTAACCGGGGAGCTGTTTTTT. Its translation: CSVMETVTGELFF.

In this sample, this clone turned up once. J is TRBJ1-2 and V is TRBV5-6; TRBD1 aligns across 8 bases. The CDR3 loop spans 14 amino acids. Germline V CDR1 and CDR2: SGHDT, YYEEEE. J lost 7 bases, V lost 1 base, and 6 bases had no gene match. CDR3 DNA sequence: TGTGCCAGCAGCTTGATGACAGGGGAGCGTGGCTACACCTTC. It translates to CASSLMTGERGYTF.

This chain joins TRBV27 and TRBJ2-1; D not certain. Deletions cut 2 bases from V and 7 bases from J, with 9 bases between. Per germline, CDR1 MNHEY and CDR2 SMNVEV (reference sequence). The CDR3 runs to 13 residues. Here the CDR3 DNA reads TGTGCCAGCAGTTTAACCTCTGGAAATGAGCAGTTCTTC. It specifies CASSLTSGNEQFF.

The V and J genes are TRBV2 and TRBJ1-2; 7 bases fit TRBD1. V trimming: 6 bases; J trimming: 1 base; junction bases outside the gene matches: 17. Looked up from germline, CDR1 is SNHLY and CDR2 is FYNNEI. CDR3 length: 18 amino acids. The CDR3 bases are TGTGCCAGCAGGGCCAATATAGGGGGCTTTGGGATTAACTATGGCTACACCTTC. Translation gives CASRANIGGFGINYGYTF.

The rearrangement joins TRBV29-1 to TRBJ1-1; 7 bases align to TRBD1. Trimming at V came to 7 bases and at J to 4 bases, leaving 9 bases not matched to a gene. Germline V gene lookup returns CDR1 SQVTM and CDR2 ANQGSEA. This CDR3 has 13 residues. The CDR3, as DNA: TGCAGCGCCTTGGACAGGTGGGGCACTGAAGCTTTCTTT. Translation: CSALDRWGTEAFF.

This rearrangement joins TRBV6-5 to TRBJ1-1, with TRBD1 as a possible D gene (6 bases). This CDR3 has 14 residues. Germline values: CDR1 MNHEY, CDR2 SVGAGI. V lost 6 bases and J lost 8, with 19 bases in between. Here the CDR3 DNA reads TGTGCCAGCAGCCCTCAGGGGACGGCAGGGGAAGCTTTCTTT. This encodes CASSPQGTAGEAFF.

This clone appeared a single time. The V and J genes are TRBV5-1 and TRBJ1-1; D is possibly TRBD1 (6 bases). Germline V gives CDR1 SGHRS, CDR2 YFSETQ. This CDR3 spans 16 amino acids. Trimming shortened V by 0 bases and J by 0 bases, and 12 bases separated the two germline ends. In DNA form, the CDR3 reads TGCGCCAGCAGCTTGGACAGGGAAGGGGTGAACACTGAAGCTTTCTTT. This sequence encodes CASSLDREGVNTEAFF.